The 21 T cell receptor beta chains below were found in one sample sequenced in a study of blood T cell repertoires in COVID-19. Method: immunoSEQ multiplex PCR; TCRdb's copy keeps in-frame clones and lacks some. Found here are over 110,000 clones, about nine tenths of them singletons; the top ten hold 28%. The sequencing input was peripheral blood. These receptors were collected from a human donor in a cohort sampled during active COVID-19.

This clone was detected only once. The chain recombines TRBV7-9 with TRBJ1-4; 8 positions agree with TRBD1. V was pared by 5 bases and J by 8 bases, with 19 bases of the junction left unmatched. The CDR3 spans 18 residues. Germline CDR1 and CDR2: SEHNR and FQNEAQ (reference sequence). CDR3 bases: TGTGCCAGCAGCCATTGGTCCCGGGACAGGTCCGTTAGGGAAAAACTGTTTTTT. Its protein is CASSHWSRDRSVREKLFF.

This chain links TRBV12-5 with TRBJ2-2, with 14 bases lining up with TRBD2. Trimming cost V 0 bases and J 8 bases; bases outside gene matches: 8. The CDR3 sequence is 18 residues long. Germline V CDR1 and CDR2: LGHNT, FRNRAP. The CDR3 is CASGLVRLAGGPKGELFF. Written as DNA, the CDR3 is TGTGCTAGTGGTTTGGTCCGACTAGCGGGGGGGCCAAAAGGGGAGCTGTTTTTT.

This clone was counted only a few times. The chain combines TRBV6-5 with TRBJ2-7; 7 bases agree with TRBD1. This CDR3 has 13 amino acids. Germline CDR1 reads MNHEY; CDR2 reads SVGAGI. Unmatched junction bases numbered 6, after V lost 10 bases and J lost 0 bases. CDR3 in DNA: TGTGCCACCTCAAGGGGGCTCTCCTACGAGCAGTACTTC. As protein: CATSRGLSYEQYF.

This clone was seen a handful of times. The gene calls are TRBV3-1 (or the pseudogene TRBV3-2) and TRBJ2-1; possibly TRBD2 for D (6 bases). Per germline, CDR1 LGHDT and CDR2 YNNKEL (reference sequence). The CDR3 has 16 residues. V lost 4 bases and J 0 bases, leaving 13 bases between the germline ends. The CDR3 DNA reads as TGTGCCAGCAGCCCATATAGCGGAGGCTCCTACAATGAGCAGTTCTTC. It specifies CASSPYSGGSYNEQFF.

The V gene is TRBV9, the J gene TRBJ1-1, with D possibly TRBD1 on 5 matching bases. V was trimmed by 1 base and J by 1 base, leaving 5 bases between them. CDR3 length: 13 amino acids. Looked up from germline, CDR1 is SGDLS and CDR2 is YYNGEE. CDR3: CASSVTGNTEAFF. In DNA, the CDR3 is TGTGCCAGCAGCGTAACAGGGAACACTGAAGCTTTCTTT.

Comment on this clone: Other DNA sequences in this sample translate to the same CDR3. The rearrangement links TRBV7-9 to TRBJ1-2, with TRBD1 matching over 9 bases. The germline V gene has CDR1 SEHNR and CDR2 FQNEAQ (reference sequence). Germline trimming cut 4 bases from V and 2 bases from J; bases unmatched to any gene: 2. This CDR3 comprises 14 residues. The CDR3 loop reads CASSSDRGNYGYTF. CDR3 nucleotides: TGTGCCAGCAGCTCGGACAGGGGAAACTATGGCTACACCTTC. The full variable domain, in which reference TRBV7-9 and TRBJ1-2 provide the parts outside the CDR3, is DTGVSQNPRHKITKRGQNVTFRCDPISEHNRLYWYRQTLGQGPEFLTYFQNEAQLEKSRLLSDRFSAERPKGSFSTLEIQRTEQGDSAMYLCASSSDRGNYGYTFGSGTRLTVV.

The chain recombines TRBV3-1 (or the pseudogene TRBV3-2) with TRBJ2-3, with D unresolved. Germline lookup yields CDR1 LGHDT and CDR2 YNNKEL (reference sequence). The CDR3 loop spans 18 amino acids. The V gene lost 4 bases and the J gene lost 2 bases, with 22 bases spanning the gap. This CDR3 reads CASSPGIGLGRLTDTQYF. CDR3 DNA: TGTGCCAGCAGCCCAGGAATCGGTTTGGGCCGCCTCACAGATACGCAGTATTTT.

This clone was observed a single time. The J gene is TRBJ1-2, the V gene TRBV29-1, with D unresolved. Trimming cost V 5 bases and J 7 bases, with 14 bases left between them. This CDR3 region has 12 residues. The V gene's germline CDR1 is SQVTM and CDR2 ANQGSEA. The CDR3 DNA is TGCAGCGTTCGGGGAGAGGGTAGTGGCTACACCTTC. It is translated as CSVRGEGSGYTF.

The rearrangement joins TRBV7-8 to TRBJ2-1; D remains ambiguous. V gave up 2 bases and J gave up 6 bases, with 5 bases separating them. Per germline, CDR1 SGHVS and CDR2 FQNEAQ. The CDR3 runs to 12 residues. The CDR3 DNA reads as TGTGCCAGCAGCTTACAGTCCAATGAGCAGTTCTTC. Translating it yields CASSLQSNEQFF. The variable domain in full, completed from reference TRBV7-8 and TRBJ2-1, reads GAGVSQSPRYKVAKRGQDVALRCDPISGHVSLFWYQQALGQGPEFLTYFQNEAQLDKSGLPSDRFFAERPEGSVSTLKIQRTQQEDSAVYLCASSLQSNEQFFGPGTRLTVL.

The chain couples TRBV27 to TRBJ1-2; no clear D. Looked up from germline, CDR1 is MNHEY and CDR2 is SMNVEV (reference sequence). Trimming took 0 bases from V and 8 from J, leaving 10 bases between them. This CDR3 has 13 residues. CDR3 DNA sequence: TGTGCCAGCAGTTTATCTTTCAACGGGGGCTACACCTTC. This translates into CASSLSFNGGYTF.

CDR3 sequence: CASSLRQSDTQYF. CDR3 DNA: TGTGCCAGCAGCTTACGCCAGTCAGATACGCAGTATTTT. The chain joins TRBV7-9 to TRBJ2-3; the D is unclear. The CDR3 is made up of 13 amino acids. Germline-derived CDR1 and CDR2 are SEHNR and FQNEAQ (reference sequence). V shed 2 bases and J shed 4 bases, with 7 bases lying between them.

The rearrangement uses TRBV6-5 and TRBJ1-6; the match to TRBD1 covers 7 bases. This CDR3 has 15 residues. CDR1 and CDR2 from the germline V gene are MNHEY and SVGAGI. The V segment lost 6 bases and the J segment 6 bases; nucleotides outside the gene matches: 8. The CDR3 DNA sequence: TGTGCCAGCAGGCAAGGGACAGCAAGTAATTCACCCCTCCACTTT. It specifies CASRQGTASNSPLHF.

This chain uses TRBV4-2 with TRBJ1-6, with 9 positions matching TRBD1. Germline V gives CDR1 LGHNA, CDR2 YNFKEQ. The CDR3 is 17 amino acids. The ends lost 1 base at V and 2 bases at J; junction bases unmatched: 3. CDR3 region: CASSQGGQGPYNSPLHF. In DNA, the CDR3 is TGTGCCAGCAGCCAAGGGGGACAGGGCCCCTATAATTCACCCCTCCACTTT.

The V call is TRBV7-9, the J call TRBJ1-1; no clear D. The V end was cut by 1 base, the J end by 0 bases, with 9 bases between. Per the germline V gene, CDR1 is SEHNR and CDR2 is FQNEAQ (reference sequence). CDR3 length: 15 residues. The CDR3 region is CASSLVSLMNTEAFF. In nucleotides, the CDR3 is TGTGCCAGCAGCTTAGTGTCCTTAATGAACACTGAAGCTTTCTTT. The variable domain in full, completed from reference TRBV7-9 and TRBJ1-1, reads DTGVSQNPRHKITKRGQNVTFRCDPISEHNRLYWYRQTLGQGPEFLTYFQNEAQLEKSRLLSDRFSAERPKGSFSTLEIQRTEQGDSAMYLCASSLVSLMNTEAFFGQGTRLTVV.

The chain combines TRBV3-1 (or the pseudogene TRBV3-2) with TRBJ2-7, with TRBD1 identical over 8 bases. There are 18 residues in the CDR3. V trimming: 1 base; J trimming: 3 bases; junction bases outside the gene matches: 14. CDR1 is LGHDT, CDR2 YNNKEL, per germline (reference sequence). The CDR3 protein is CASSQGGRLGTGGYEQYF. CDR3 DNA: TGTGCCAGCAGCCAAGGAGGGCGATTGGGGACAGGAGGCTACGAGCAGTACTTC.

This sequence joins TRBV7-9 and TRBJ2-7; 9 nucleotides line up with TRBD1. This CDR3 has 16 amino acids. Germline-derived CDR1 and CDR2 are SEHNR and FQNEAQ (reference sequence). V gave up 1 base and J gave up 2 bases; unmatched junction bases: 6. CDR3 nucleotide sequence: TGTGCCAGCAGCTTAGTTCGGACAGGGGATCCCTACGAGCAGTACTTC. Amino acid sequence: CASSLVRTGDPYEQYF.

This chain's CDR3 is CAWASRVRETQYF. CDR3 nucleotides: TGTGCCTGGGCCTCGAGGGTTAGAGAGACCCAGTACTTC. The chain carries TRBV30 and TRBJ2-5; maybe TRBD2 (5 bases). Germline CDR1 GTSNPN, CDR2 SVGIG (reference sequence). V was trimmed by 5 bases and J by 4 bases, leaving 14 bases between them. The CDR3 totals 13 residues. Full variable domain (remainder filled in from reference TRBV30 and TRBJ2-5): SQTIHQWPATLVQPVGSPLSLECTVEGTSNPNLYWYRQAAGRGLQLLFYSVGIGQISSEVPQNLSASRPQDRQFILSSKKLLLSDSGFYLCAWASRVRETQYFGPGTRLLVL.

V gene TRBV6-5 combines with J gene TRBJ2-7, with TRBD1 matching over 8 bases. V lost 5 bases to trimming and J lost 7 bases; unmatched junction nucleotides: 10. There are 14 residues in the CDR3. Germline lookup yields CDR1 MNHEY and CDR2 SVGAGI. This CDR3 reads CASSIGTGGLEQYF. The CDR3 DNA sequence: TGTGCCAGCAGTATTGGGACAGGCGGTCTTGAGCAGTACTTC.

This sequence joins TRBV21-1 and TRBJ1-2. TRBV21-1 is tagged as a pseudogene. The CDR3 runs 12 residues. The CDR3 loop reads CASSPRVYGYTF. In DNA form, the CDR3 reads TGTGCCAGCAGCCCCCGGGTATATGGCTACACCTTC.

The chain carries TRBV5-1 and TRBJ2-7; 12 bases align to TRBD2. The J segment lost 2 bases and the V segment lost 4 bases, leaving 10 bases of the junction unmatched. Germline lookup yields CDR1 SGHRS and CDR2 YFSETQ. The length of the CDR3 is 17 residues. CDR3 DNA: TGCGCCAGCAGCGGATCACTGACTAGCGGGGGACCCTACGAGCAGTACTTC. Protein product: CASSGSLTSGGPYEQYF.

V gene TRBV6-1 combines with J gene TRBJ2-7; 10 nucleotides align to TRBD2. Germline assignment: CDR1 MNHNS and CDR2 SASEGT. The CDR3 runs 16 residues. V was clipped by 3 bases and J by 7 bases; unmatched bases: 12. The CDR3 DNA sequence: TGTGCCAGCAGTGACCGAAGTCTAGCGGGAGCTTCTGAGCAGTACTTC. It specifies CASSDRSLAGASEQYF.